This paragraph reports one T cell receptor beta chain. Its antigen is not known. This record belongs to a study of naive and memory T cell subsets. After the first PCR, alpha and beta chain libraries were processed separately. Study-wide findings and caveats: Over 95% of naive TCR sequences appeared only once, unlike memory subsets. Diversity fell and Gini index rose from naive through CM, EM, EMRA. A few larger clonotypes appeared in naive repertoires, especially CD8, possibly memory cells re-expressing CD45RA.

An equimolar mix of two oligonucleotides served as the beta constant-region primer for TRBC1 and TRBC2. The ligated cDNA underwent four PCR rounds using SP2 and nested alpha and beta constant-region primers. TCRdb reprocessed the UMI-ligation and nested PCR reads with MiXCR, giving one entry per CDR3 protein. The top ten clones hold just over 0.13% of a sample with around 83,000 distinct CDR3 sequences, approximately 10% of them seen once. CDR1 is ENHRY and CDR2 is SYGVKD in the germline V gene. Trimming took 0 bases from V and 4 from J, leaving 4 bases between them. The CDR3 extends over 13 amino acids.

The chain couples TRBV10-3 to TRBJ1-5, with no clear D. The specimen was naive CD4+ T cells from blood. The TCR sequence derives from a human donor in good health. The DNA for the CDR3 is TGTGCCATCAGTGAGTCGGTTAATCAGCCCCAGCATTTT. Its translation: CAISESVNQPQHF.